This T cell receptor beta chain stems from a study of blood T cells in healthy people across ages. Study findings and constraints: CMV status of donors was not determined, possibly confounding expanded clonotype changes. Significant beta diversity loss was already apparent by age approximately 37, declining roughly linearly.

Each of the donors had approximately 10 milliliters of peripheral blood drawn into EDTA-treated Vacutainer tubes. Then a second PCR, running about 6 to 11 cycles, was carried out with a sample-barcoded 5' primer and a J-beta primer mix. Sequencing yielded, for each sample, at least 2.5 million paired-end reads carrying CDR3. One entry per CDR3 protein results from TCRdb running MiXCR on the 5' RACE reads. The sample lists approximately 1.5 million distinct CDR3 sequences, approximately 39% seen once, with around 4% in the top ten. CDR1 and CDR2 from the germline V gene are GTSNPN and SVGIG (reference sequence). This CDR3 is 15 amino acids long. V lost 3 bases and J lost 4, with 15 bases in between. This clonotype was recorded a few times. Its antigen is unidentified.

The specimen was blood. The clonotype originates from a woman aged 18-30 years in good health. The rearrangement uses TRBV30 and TRBJ2-2, with a tentative D call TRBD1 (6 bases). The chain's CDR3 is CAWSRKGEGTGELFF. CDR3 DNA sequence: TGTGCCTGGAGCCGGAAGGGGGAAGGCACCGGGGAGCTGTTTTTT.